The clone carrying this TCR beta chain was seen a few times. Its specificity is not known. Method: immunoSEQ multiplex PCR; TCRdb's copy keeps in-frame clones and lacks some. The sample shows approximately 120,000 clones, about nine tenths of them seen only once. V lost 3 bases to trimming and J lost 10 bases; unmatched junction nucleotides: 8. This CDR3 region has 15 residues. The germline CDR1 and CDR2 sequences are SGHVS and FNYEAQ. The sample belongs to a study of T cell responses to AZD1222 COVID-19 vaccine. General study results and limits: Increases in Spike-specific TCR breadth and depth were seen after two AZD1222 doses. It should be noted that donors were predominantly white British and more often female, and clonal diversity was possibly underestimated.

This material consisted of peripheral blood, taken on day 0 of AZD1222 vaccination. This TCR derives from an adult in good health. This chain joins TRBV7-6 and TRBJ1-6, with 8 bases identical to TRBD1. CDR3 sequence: CASSFLGQGHSPLHF. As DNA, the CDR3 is TGTGCCAGCAGCTTCCTCGGACAGGGTCACTCACCCCTCCACTTT.